The rows below give T cell receptor beta chains drawn from one sample of a study of blood T cells in healthy people across ages. TCRdb reanalysed the 5' RACE reads using MiXCR and keeps one entry per CDR3 protein. The repertoire has around 1.1 million distinct CDR3 sequences, 35% to 45% of them found once; the top ten carry roughly 14%. Source material: blood. The receptors derive from a man in his late teens or twenties in good health. The conserved cysteine and the conserved F or W are not part of the CDR3 here. Clone size appears in some rows only: once, few, many, or a class for an expanded clone.

TRBJ2-3,TRBV4-3,NA,ASSPTLVGDTQY
TRBJ2-3,TRBV2,NA,ASFKRGTSTDTQY
TRBJ2-7,TRBV12-3/TRBV12-4,many,ASSLGVSYEQY
TRBJ2-1,TRBV12-3/TRBV12-4,NA,ASGPHRNEQF
TRBJ1-4,TRBV7-2,few,ASSPSNRGSEKLF
TRBJ2-2,TRBV10-3,few,AISVGDTGELF
TRBJ1-3,TRBV4-1,few,ASSQDEGPTGNTIY
TRBJ2-1,TRBV6-5,NA,ASSREGALYNEQF
TRBJ2-2,TRBV20-1,few,SARRKADYDTGELF
TRBJ1-5,TRBV20-1,once,SASGLYSNQPQH
TRBJ2-3,TRBV7-9,NA,ASSLGGARRYTDTQY
TRBJ1-2,TRBV29-1,NA,SVDTGQGADYGYT
TRBJ2-3,TRBV7-9,NA,ASSAQAVFTDTQY
TRBJ2-1,TRBV5-1,NA,ASIRSPVLPFHEQF
TRBJ1-5,TRBV20-1,NA,SARGGGNQPQH
TRBJ2-3,TRBV4-1,NA,ASSGPGLQY
TRBJ1-2,TRBV20-1,NA,SARAGGTGGNYYGYT
TRBJ2-6,TRBV29-1,NA,SVGTSSGANVLT
TRBJ1-2,TRBV2,NA,ASSENGYT
TRBJ2-3,TRBV28,NA,ASSNYRDRLTDTQY
TRBJ1-2,TRBV5-5,few,ASSLVQGIGYGYT
TRBJ2-4,TRBV12-3/TRBV12-4,NA,ASSRAGGAEQY
TRBJ2-3,TRBV12-5,NA,ASGPGREEY
TRBJ1-2,TRBV3-1,NA,ASSPGTGSHGYT
TRBJ1-6,TRBV6-5,NA,ASSYRDPISYNSPLH
TRBJ1-2,TRBV4-2,few,ASSRHNLPDRVYGYT
TRBJ2-1,TRBV10-3,many,AISESMARSYNEQF
TRBJ2-1,TRBV4-3,NA,ASSHRVTGDRSEQF
TRBJ2-1,TRBV10-3,many,AISGYRGDNEQF
TRBJ1-6,TRBV9,NA,ARSVGETGKLSPLH
TRBJ1-1,TRBV20-1,few,SASRTPRTEAF
TRBJ1-2,TRBV9,many,ASSRVPYGYT
TRBJ1-5,TRBV6-2/TRBV6-3,NA,ASSPGGFYDQPQH
TRBJ1-1,TRBV27,NA,ASTRSRTVNTEAF
TRBJ2-1,TRBV7-3,NA,ASSEAEGNEQF
TRBJ1-1,TRBV2,NA,ASRNWNTEAF
TRBJ2-7,TRBV5-6,few,ASSLFDSRLGEQY
TRBJ1-2,TRBV28,few,ASSSPEIPNSGYT